The 16 T cell receptor beta chains below all came from one sample that was sequenced in a study of blood T cell repertoires in COVID-19. Clones were sequenced by immunoSEQ multiplex PCR, and TCRdb holds only the in-frame ones, with some missing. The sample lists over 45,000 clones, around 86% occurring once. The sequenced material came from peripheral blood. Source of these receptors: a man aged 45 to 65 with active COVID-19.

The chain couples TRBV19 to TRBJ2-3, with D tentatively TRBD2 (6 bases). The CDR3 is 15 amino acids. Deletions cut 5 bases from V and 5 bases from J, with 17 bases between. Germline loops: CDR1 LNHDA, CDR2 SQIVND (reference sequence). CDR3 sequence: CASSPGTRSLDTQYF. The CDR3 coding sequence is TGTGCCAGTAGTCCCGGGACTCGAAGTCTAGATACGCAGTATTTT.

CDR3 nucleotides: TGTGCCAGCAGCTTAGGTATTGGGCTATACAATGAGCAGTTCTTC. This translates into CASSLGIGLYNEQFF. This chain connects TRBV13 to TRBJ2-1; D not certain. Germline V gives CDR1 PRHDT, CDR2 FYEKMQ (reference sequence). V lost 0 bases, J lost 4 bases, and 10 bases lay in between. The CDR3 is made up of 15 amino acids.

The chain carries TRBV7-9 and TRBJ1-1, with 9 bases matching TRBD1. The V gene end was trimmed by 6 bases and the J gene end by 5 bases; junction bases not matched to a gene: 4. Germline CDR1 reads SEHNR; CDR2 reads FQNEAQ (reference sequence). The CDR3 extends over 13 amino acids. The CDR3 DNA reads as TGTGCCAGCAGACCCGGACAGGGGACTGAAGCTTTCTTT. This translates into CASRPGQGTEAFF.

This chain links TRBV9 with TRBJ1-1; TRBD1 is a possible D gene (6 bases). The germline V and J ends were trimmed by 3 bases and 6 bases, with 24 bases remaining between them. In germline, CDR1 is SGDLS, CDR2 YYNGEE. The CDR3 sequence is 17 residues long. The CDR3 region is CASSGSRYGTHFAEAFF. The CDR3, as DNA: TGTGCCAGCAGCGGGAGCCGCTACGGGACACACTTTGCTGAAGCTTTCTTT. Full variable domain (remainder filled in from reference TRBV9 and TRBJ1-1): DSGVTQTPKHLITATGQRVTLRCSPRSGDLSVYWYQQSLDQGLQFLIQYYNGEERAKGNILERFSAQQFPDLHSELNLSSLELGDSALYFCASSGSRYGTHFAEAFFGQGTRLTVV.

The rearrangement uses TRBV5-8 and TRBJ1-2; D remains unclear. Germline V gene sequence: CDR1 SGHTS, CDR2 YDEGEE. The V end was cut by 1 base, the J end by 5 bases, with 12 bases between. The CDR3 loop spans 14 amino acids. In DNA, the CDR3 is TGTGCCAGCAGCTTGCGAGACACTGTTTATGGCTACACCTTC. It specifies CASSLRDTVYGYTF.

The chain is built from TRBV19 and TRBJ2-1; 16 bases align to TRBD2. The V gene's germline CDR1 is LNHDA and CDR2 SQIVND (reference sequence). The ends lost 2 bases at V and 10 bases at J; junction bases unmatched: 5. There are 16 residues in the CDR3. The CDR3 is CASSIRGLAGGGEQFF. The CDR3 DNA sequence: TGTGCCAGTAGTATAAGGGGACTAGCGGGAGGGGGAGAGCAGTTCTTC.

The chain has TRBV24-1 and TRBJ1-1; 11 bases match TRBD1. Trimming at V came to 4 bases and at J to 5 bases, leaving 5 bases not matched to a gene. This CDR3 has 15 amino acids. The germline gives CDR1 KGHDR, CDR2 SFDVKD. CDR3 DNA: TGTGCCACCAGTGAGGAGGACAGGGGGCAAACTGAAGCTTTCTTT. Residues: CATSEEDRGQTEAFF.

V is TRBV3-1 (or the pseudogene TRBV3-2) and J is TRBJ2-3; TRBD1 might be the D (6 bases). The germline V and J ends were trimmed by 2 bases and 5 bases, with 20 bases remaining between them. CDR1 is LGHDT and CDR2 is YNNKEL in the germline V gene (reference sequence). The CDR3 consists of 17 residues. CDR3 amino acids: CASSQKGLDRRGDTQYF. CDR3 bases: TGTGCCAGCAGCCAAAAAGGTTTGGACAGACGAGGAGATACGCAGTATTTT.

The genes are TRBV19 and TRBJ2-5; D is ambiguous. Germline CDR1 reads LNHDA; CDR2 reads SQIVND (reference sequence). This CDR3 spans 13 amino acids. V dropped 3 bases and J dropped 4 bases, with 9 bases sitting between them. The CDR3 protein is CASSIFGAETQYF. CDR3 nucleotides: TGTGCCAGTAGTATCTTCGGAGCAGAGACCCAGTACTTC.

V is TRBV7-9 and J is TRBJ2-5, with D tentatively TRBD2 (6 bases). The CDR3 contains 16 residues. V was pared by 5 bases and J by 4 bases, with 20 bases between. Germline CDR1 and CDR2: SEHNR and FQNEAQ (reference sequence). As DNA, the CDR3 is TGTGCCAGCAGCGACTCCCTACTAGCTGGCGGAGAGACCCAGTACTTC. Its protein is CASSDSLLAGGETQYF.

The V and J genes are TRBV3-1 (or the pseudogene TRBV3-2) and TRBJ2-2; possible D gene TRBD1, 7 bases. The CDR3 extends over 14 amino acids. V was pared by 4 bases and J by 4 bases, with 10 bases between. From germline, CDR1 is LGHDT and CDR2 YNNKEL (reference sequence). For the CDR3, the DNA is TGTGCCAGCAGCCCCAGGGGGGCCACCGGGGAGCTGTTTTTT. Amino acid sequence: CASSPRGATGELFF.

The J gene is TRBJ2-3, the V gene TRBV7-9, with D possibly matching TRBD2 (6 bases). This CDR3 has 15 residues. Germline loops: CDR1 SEHNR, CDR2 FQNEAQ (reference sequence). Trimming shortened V by 4 bases and J by 0 bases, and 11 bases separated the two germline ends. The CDR3 bases are TGTGCCAGCAGCTCCCCTAGCGTAAGCACAGATACGCAGTATTTT. Its translation: CASSSPSVSTDTQYF.

The chain couples TRBV4-3 to TRBJ1-3; 10 bases agree with TRBD1. Trimming at V came to 0 bases and at J to 7 bases, leaving 3 bases not matched to a gene. Germline values: CDR1 LGHNA, CDR2 YSLEER. CDR3 length: 15 residues. DNA for the CDR3: TGCGCCAGCAGCCAAGAGGGACAGGGGAGTAACACCATATATTTT. Protein product: CASSQEGQGSNTIYF.

This chain uses TRBV18 with TRBJ1-2; 7 bases match TRBD1. The J segment lost 3 bases and the V segment lost 4 bases, leaving 2 bases of the junction unmatched. Germline values: CDR1 KGHSH, CDR2 LQKENI. This CDR3 comprises 13 residues. The chain's CDR3 is CASSQTGDYGYTF. CDR3 DNA sequence: TGTGCCAGCTCACAAACAGGGGACTATGGCTACACCTTC. Based on the CDR3 plus reference TRBV18 and TRBJ1-2, the full variable domain is NAGVMQNPRHLVRRRGQEARLRCSPMKGHSHVYWYRQLPEEGLKFMVYLQKENIIDESGMPKERFSAEFPKEGPSILRIQQVVRGDSAAYFCASSQTGDYGYTFGSGTRLTVV.

V gene TRBV19 combines with J gene TRBJ2-6; D might be TRBD2 (6 bases). The CDR3 loop spans 18 amino acids. Germline assignment: CDR1 LNHDA and CDR2 SQIVND (reference sequence). V lost 3 bases to trimming and J lost 1 base, with 16 bases between them. CDR3 amino acids: CASSILRPGGSGANVLTF. The CDR3 coding sequence is TGTGCCAGTAGTATCCTCAGACCCGGGGGTTCTGGGGCCAACGTCCTGACTTTC.

This chain joins TRBV21-1 and TRBJ2-7; TRBD2, as called in the table, went unchecked against the DNA. TRBV21-1 is an annotated pseudogene. The CDR3 spans 13 residues. The chain's CDR3 is CASSKVTGYEQYF. The CDR3 DNA is TGTGCCAGCAGCAAAGTAACGGGGTACGAGCAGTACTTC.